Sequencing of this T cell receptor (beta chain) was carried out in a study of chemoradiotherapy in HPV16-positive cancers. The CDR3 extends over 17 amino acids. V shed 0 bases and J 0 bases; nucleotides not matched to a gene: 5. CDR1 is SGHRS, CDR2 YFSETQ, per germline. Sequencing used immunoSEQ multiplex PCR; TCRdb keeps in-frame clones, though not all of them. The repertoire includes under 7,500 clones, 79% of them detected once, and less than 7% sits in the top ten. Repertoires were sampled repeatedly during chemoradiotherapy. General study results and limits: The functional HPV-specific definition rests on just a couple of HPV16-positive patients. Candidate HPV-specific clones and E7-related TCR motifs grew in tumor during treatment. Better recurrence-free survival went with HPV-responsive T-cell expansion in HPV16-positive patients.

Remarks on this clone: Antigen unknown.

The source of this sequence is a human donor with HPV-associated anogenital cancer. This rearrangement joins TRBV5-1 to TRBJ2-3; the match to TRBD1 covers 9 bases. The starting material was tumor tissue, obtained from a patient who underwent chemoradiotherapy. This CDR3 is CASSLAGTGYSTDTQYF. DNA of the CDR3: TGCGCCAGCAGCTTGGCCGGGACAGGGTATAGCACAGATACGCAGTATTTT.